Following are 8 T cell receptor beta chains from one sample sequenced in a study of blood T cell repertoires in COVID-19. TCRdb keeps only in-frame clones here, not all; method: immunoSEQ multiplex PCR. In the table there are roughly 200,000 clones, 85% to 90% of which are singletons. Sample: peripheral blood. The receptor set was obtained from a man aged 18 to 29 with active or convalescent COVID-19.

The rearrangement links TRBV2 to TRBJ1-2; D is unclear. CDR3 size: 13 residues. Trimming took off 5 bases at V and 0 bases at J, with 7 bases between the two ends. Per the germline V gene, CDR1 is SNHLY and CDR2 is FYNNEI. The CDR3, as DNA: TGTGCCAGCAGTCTTAGTGCTAACTATGGCTACACCTTC. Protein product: CASSLSANYGYTF. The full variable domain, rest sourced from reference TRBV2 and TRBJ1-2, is EPEVTQTPSHQVTQMGQEVILRCVPISNHLYFYWYRQILGQKVEFLVSFYNNEISEKSEIFDDQFSVERPDGSNFTLKIRSTKLEDSAMYFCASSLSANYGYTFGSGTRLTVV.

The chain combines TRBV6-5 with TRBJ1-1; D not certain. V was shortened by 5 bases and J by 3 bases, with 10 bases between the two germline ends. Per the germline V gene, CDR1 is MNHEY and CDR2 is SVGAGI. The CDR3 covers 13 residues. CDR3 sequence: CASSPMMDTEAFF. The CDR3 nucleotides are TGTGCCAGCAGTCCTATGATGGACACTGAAGCTTTCTTT.

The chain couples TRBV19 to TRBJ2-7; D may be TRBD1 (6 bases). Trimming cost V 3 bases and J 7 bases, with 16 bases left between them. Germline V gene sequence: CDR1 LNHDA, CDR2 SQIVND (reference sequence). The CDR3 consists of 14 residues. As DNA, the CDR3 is TGTGCCAGTAGTATCGTGGACTTCCAGGGGGAGCAGTACTTC. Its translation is CASSIVDFQGEQYF.

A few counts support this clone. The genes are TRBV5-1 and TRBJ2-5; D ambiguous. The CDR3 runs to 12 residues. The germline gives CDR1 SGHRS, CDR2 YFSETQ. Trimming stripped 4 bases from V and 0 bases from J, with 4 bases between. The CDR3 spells CASSQYQETQYF. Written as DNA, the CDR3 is TGCGCCAGCAGCCAATACCAAGAGACCCAGTACTTC.

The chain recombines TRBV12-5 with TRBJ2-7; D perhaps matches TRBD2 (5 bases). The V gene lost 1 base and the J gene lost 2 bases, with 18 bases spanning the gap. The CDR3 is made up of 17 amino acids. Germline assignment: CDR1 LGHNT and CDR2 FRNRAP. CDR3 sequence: CASGLASTGILTYEQYF. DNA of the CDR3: TGTGCTAGTGGTTTGGCTTCTACGGGGATCCTAACCTACGAGCAGTACTTC. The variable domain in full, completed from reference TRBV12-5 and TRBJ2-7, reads DARVTQTPRHKVTEMGQEVTMRCQPILGHNTVFWYRQTMMQGLELLAYFRNRAPLDDSGMPKDRFSAEMPDATLATLKIQPSEPRDSAVYFCASGLASTGILTYEQYFGPGTRLTVT.

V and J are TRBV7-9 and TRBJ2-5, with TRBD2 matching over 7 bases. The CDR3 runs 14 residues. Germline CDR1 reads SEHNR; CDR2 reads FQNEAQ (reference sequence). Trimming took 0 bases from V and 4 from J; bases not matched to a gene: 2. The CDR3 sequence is CASSLARERETQYF. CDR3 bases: TGTGCCAGCAGCTTAGCGCGGGAGAGAGAGACCCAGTACTTC.

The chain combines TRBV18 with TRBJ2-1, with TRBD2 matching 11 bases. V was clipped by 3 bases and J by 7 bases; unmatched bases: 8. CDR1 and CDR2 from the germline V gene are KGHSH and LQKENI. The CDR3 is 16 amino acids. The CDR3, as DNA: TGTGCCAGCTCACCCGAACTAGCGGGAGCGGGTAATGAGCAGTTCTTC. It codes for CASSPELAGAGNEQFF.

In DNA form, the CDR3 reads TGCGCCAGCAGCTCCCAGTACAGTTTTGAGGGCCCAGATACGCAGTATTTT. This sequence encodes CASSSQYSFEGPDTQYF. The J gene is TRBJ2-3, the V gene TRBV5-1; possibly TRBD2 for D (5 bases). The germline V gene has CDR1 SGHRS and CDR2 YFSETQ. This CDR3 is built from 17 residues. Trimming removed 3 bases from V and 4 bases from J, with 21 bases in between.